What follows are 10 T cell receptor beta chains derived from one specimen sequenced in a study of regulatory T cells in long-lasting Graves disease. As to time point: persistent/refractory GD, antithyroid drugs over 5 years with positive TRAb. Isolated PBMC RNA provided the starting material for the TCR library. Arm-PCR of CDR3 regions with iRepertoire HTBI primers generated TCR beta libraries. Each CDR3 protein is one row after TCRdb ran MiXCR on the multiplex PCR reads. The table includes about half a million distinct CDR3 sequences, 20% to 25% detected once. Sequencing used peripheral blood mononuclear cells (PBMCs), obtained when the disease was refractory, from a patient treated with antithyroid drugs. These receptors originate from a female donor with Graves disease.

This chain joins TRBV7-2 and TRBJ2-2, with D possibly being TRBD2 (5 bases). V gave up 5 bases and J gave up 8 bases, with 21 bases separating them. Germline V gene data show CDR1 as SGHTA and CDR2 as FQGNSA. This CDR3 is 16 amino acids long. The CDR3 protein is CASSLRGPNPEGELFF. CDR3 bases: TGTGCCAGCAGCCTTCGGGGTCCGAACCCCGAGGGGGAGCTGTTTTTT. The full variable domain, rest sourced from reference TRBV7-2 and TRBJ2-2, is GAGVSQSPSNKVTEKGKDVELRCDPISGHTALYWYRQSLGQGLEFLIYFQGNSAPDKSGLPSDRFSAERTGGSVSTLTIQRTQQEDSAVYLCASSLRGPNPEGELFFGEGSRLTVL.

This clonotype was seen repeatedly, ten times or more. The V call is TRBV2, the J call TRBJ2-5; no definite D call. V dropped 8 bases and J dropped 1 base, with 14 bases sitting between them. The CDR3 contains 14 residues. CDR1 is SNHLY and CDR2 is FYNNEI in the germline V gene. CDR3 in DNA: TGTGCCAGCTTGAACCGGGCCATCCAAGAGACCCAGTACTTC. Protein sequence: CASLNRAIQETQYF. Looking up the rest from reference TRBV2 and TRBJ2-5 gives the full variable domain: EPEVTQTPSHQVTQMGQEVILRCVPISNHLYFYWYRQILGQKVEFLVSFYNNEISEKSEIFDDQFSVERPDGSNFTLKIRSTKLEDSAMYFCASLNRAIQETQYFGPGTRLLVL.

This clonotype was counted ten times or more. This chain connects TRBV5-4 to TRBJ2-5; 7 bases agree with TRBD1. The V segment lost 0 bases and the J segment 5 bases; nucleotides outside the gene matches: 7. The V gene's germline CDR1 is SGHNT and CDR2 YYREEE (reference sequence). The CDR3 runs to 15 residues. The CDR3 nucleotides read TGTGCCAGCAGCTTGGAAGGGACAGTCGGGGAGACCCAGTACTTC. Translated: CASSLEGTVGETQYF.

This clonotype was seen repeatedly, ten times or more. The rearrangement uses TRBV28 and TRBJ1-6; no firm D call. This CDR3 region has 12 residues. V lost 8 bases and J 14 bases, leaving 16 bases between the germline ends. Germline V lookup: CDR1 MDHEN, CDR2 SYDVKM. CDR3 DNA sequence: TGTGCCAGCGAGGGCCGGTGGGGTACCCTCCACTTT. This encodes CASEGRWGTLHF.

Many counts were recorded for this clonotype. The chain carries TRBV19 and TRBJ1-5, with D hard to call. This CDR3 is built from 15 residues. Germline V CDR1 and CDR2: LNHDA, SQIVND (reference sequence). V lost 5 bases, J lost 5 bases, and 16 bases lay in between. The DNA for the CDR3 is TGTGCCAGTAGTGGAAGGAGGATCGTTGATCAGCCCCAGCATTTT. It codes for CASSGRRIVDQPQHF.

This clonotype has a handful of counts. The rearrangement joins TRBV6-1 to TRBJ1-3; the D is unclear. The CDR3 is 14 amino acids. Germline CDR1 and CDR2: MNHNS and SASEGT. V lost 10 bases and J lost 4, with 17 bases in between. The CDR3 is CAIALDRGGNTIYF. The CDR3, as DNA: TGTGCCATTGCTTTGGACCGCGGGGGAAACACCATATATTTT.

As regards this clonotype: A much larger clonotype is one base distant, so this may be a read error. The chain couples TRBV28 to TRBJ1-4; D gene ambiguous. The V end lost 8 bases, the J end lost 8 bases, and 18 bases lay between the germline ends. This CDR3 spans 14 amino acids. Looked up from germline, CDR1 is MDHEN and CDR2 is SYDVKM. In DNA form, the CDR3 reads TGTGCCAGCCGAACCGGGCCCTCCGAGGAAAAACTGTTTTTT. It translates to CASRTGPSEEKLFF.

Ten or more counts support this clonotype. This chain connects TRBV11-2 to TRBJ2-2, with D perhaps matching TRBD1 (5 bases). Germline V gene data show CDR1 as SGHAT and CDR2 as FQNNGV. The CDR3 extends over 17 amino acids. The V end lost 5 bases, the J end lost 1 base, and 17 bases lay between the germline ends. This CDR3 is CASSPKPSQGNTGELFF. DNA for the CDR3: TGTGCCAGCAGCCCGAAACCGTCCCAGGGGAACACCGGGGAGCTGTTTTTT.

This clonotype has ten or more counts. The chain is built from TRBV2 and TRBJ1-1; the D is unclear. Germline CDR1 and CDR2: SNHLY and FYNNEI. Trimming left V 6 bases short and J 0 bases short, with 8 bases between. The CDR3 has 13 residues. In nucleotides, the CDR3 is TGTGCCAGCAGCCAAGATCTGAACACTGAAGCTTTCTTT. Its protein product is CASSQDLNTEAFF.

A word on this clonotype: This may arise from a read error, as a much more abundant clone is one base away. The CDR3 protein is CASIYGQPYGYTF. CDR3 DNA sequence: TGTGCCAGCATTTACGGACAGCCCTATGGCTACACCTTC. The J gene is TRBJ1-2, the V gene TRBV12-3 or TRBV12-4, with D perhaps TRBD1 (6 bases). The V end lost 7 bases, the J end lost 4 bases, and 13 bases lay between the germline ends. The CDR3 runs 13 residues.